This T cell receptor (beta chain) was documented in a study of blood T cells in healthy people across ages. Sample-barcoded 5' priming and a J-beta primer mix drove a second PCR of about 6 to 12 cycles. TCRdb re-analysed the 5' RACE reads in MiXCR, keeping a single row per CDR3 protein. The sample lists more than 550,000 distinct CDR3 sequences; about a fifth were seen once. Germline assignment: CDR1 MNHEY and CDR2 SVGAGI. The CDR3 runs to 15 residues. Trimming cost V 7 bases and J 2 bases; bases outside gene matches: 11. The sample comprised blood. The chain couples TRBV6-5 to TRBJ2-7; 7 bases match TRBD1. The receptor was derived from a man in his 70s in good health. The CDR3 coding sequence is TGTGCCAGCACCCGATATAGGGACAGTGCCTACGAGCAGTACTTC. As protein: CASTRYRDSAYEQYF.